The TCR beta chain under discussion was sequenced for a study of memory CD4+ T cells and cytomegalovirus serostatus. Single viable CD3+CD4+CD8-CD45RO+ cells were sorted as the memory CD4+ T cells. Per the authors' pipeline: Out-of-frame sequences were removed, leaving roughly 2.1 million distinct TCRbeta sequences. The repertoire was sequenced with immunoSEQ multiplex PCR; TCRdb's copy has only in-frame clones and lacks some. The DNA gave D and trimming, while V, J and clone size come from that table. The data hold approximately 53,000 clones, with over 65% observed a single time. Looked up from germline, CDR1 is MNHEY and CDR2 is SMNVEV (reference sequence). Between the trimmed V and J ends, which lost 3 bases and 11 bases, there was a span of 16 bases. The CDR3 extends over 13 amino acids.

V gene TRBV27 combines with J gene TRBJ1-1; possible D gene TRBD1, 6 bases. Sequenced sample: memory CD4+ T cells from blood. The sequence derives from an adult in good health and CMV-seronegative. CDR3 nucleotide sequence: TGTGCCAGCAGTTTGCTCAACAGGGAGAGGGCTTTCTTT. It yields the protein CASSLLNRERAFF.